The 28 T cell receptor beta chains below come from one sample, sequenced in a study of blood T cell repertoires in COVID-19. Produced via immunoSEQ multiplex PCR; TCRdb's table is partial and in-frame only. The sample shows over 100,000 clones, roughly 83% of them seen only once. Input material: peripheral blood. The receptors were sampled from a woman in her 70s with acute or convalescent COVID-19.

The chain recombines TRBV28 with TRBJ1-2; 7 bases fit TRBD1. Germline CDR1 MDHEN, CDR2 SYDVKM. V shed 6 bases, J shed 4 bases, and the junction held 5 bases outside the gene matches. This CDR3 has 13 residues. CDR3 region: CASSPDRVYGYTF. The CDR3 nucleotides read TGTGCCAGCAGCCCCGACAGGGTCTATGGCTACACCTTC.

This clone is a singleton in its sample. The V and J genes are TRBV9 and TRBJ1-6; D not resolved. CDR1 SGDLS and CDR2 YYNGEE come from the germline V gene. The CDR3 loop spans 16 amino acids. V shed 4 bases and J shed 0 bases, with 11 bases lying between them. CDR3 region: CASSREGSSYNSPLHF. The CDR3 nucleotides read TGTGCCAGCAGCCGGGAAGGGAGCTCCTATAATTCACCCCTCCACTTT.

This rearrangement joins TRBV7-8 to TRBJ2-7; D gene ambiguous. Germline CDR1 SGHVS, CDR2 FQNEAQ. CDR3 length: 15 residues. V gave up 5 bases and J gave up 0 bases, with 14 bases separating them. The DNA of the CDR3 is TGTGCCAGCAGCCCCACTTGGTCAAGCTCCTACGAGCAGTACTTC. Translating gives CASSPTWSSSYEQYF. Based on the CDR3 plus reference TRBV7-8 and TRBJ2-7, the full variable domain is GAGVSQSPRYKVAKRGQDVALRCDPISGHVSLFWYQQALGQGPEFLTYFQNEAQLDKSGLPSDRFFAERPEGSVSTLKIQRTQQEDSAVYLCASSPTWSSSYEQYFGPGTRLTVT.

This chain links TRBV6-1 with TRBJ2-7, with 10 bases aligning to TRBD1. From germline, CDR1 is MNHNS and CDR2 SASEGT. V trimming: 1 base; J trimming: 2 bases; junction bases outside the gene matches: 8. This CDR3 is built from 17 residues. The CDR3 sequence: CASSEGGGTGAAYEQYF. CDR3 nucleotide sequence: TGTGCCAGCAGTGAAGGAGGTGGGACAGGGGCTGCCTACGAGCAGTACTTC.

This sequence joins TRBV5-6 and TRBJ2-1; TRBD2 matches at 8 bases. V was pared by 0 bases and J by 6 bases, with 5 bases of the junction left unmatched. Germline V gene sequence: CDR1 SGHDT, CDR2 YYEEEE. The CDR3 has 15 residues. The CDR3 sequence is CASSLAGGTSNEQFF. The CDR3 DNA reads as TGTGCCAGCAGCTTGGCCGGCGGGACTAGCAATGAGCAGTTCTTC.

This rearrangement joins TRBV4-1 to TRBJ2-1; 10 bases line up with TRBD2. CDR3 length: 16 residues. The V gene end was trimmed by 6 bases and the J gene end by 4 bases; junction bases not matched to a gene: 9. Germline CDR1 MGHRA, CDR2 YSYEKL. CDR3 nucleotides: TGCGCCAGCAGACCTCTAGCGGGAGTCGGGTACAATGAGCAGTTCTTC. It yields the protein CASRPLAGVGYNEQFF.

V is TRBV19 and J is TRBJ2-5, with 9 bases aligning to TRBD2. This CDR3 spans 15 amino acids. The germline CDR1 and CDR2 sequences are LNHDA and SQIVND (reference sequence). Trimming took 8 bases from V and 1 from J; bases not matched to a gene: 8. CDR3 protein: CASSGTSKGQETQYF. In DNA form, the CDR3 reads TGTGCCAGTTCCGGGACTAGCAAAGGCCAAGAGACCCAGTACTTC.

The chain combines TRBV6-5 with TRBJ1-3, with 7 bases fitting TRBD1. There are 14 residues in the CDR3. Unmatched junction bases numbered 10, after V lost 7 bases and J lost 7 bases. Germline V gives CDR1 MNHEY, CDR2 SVGAGI. The CDR3 here is CASTRTGERNTIYF. The DNA for the CDR3 is TGTGCCAGCACCAGAACAGGGGAACGCAACACCATATATTTT.

Only one count was recorded for this clone. This chain links TRBV9 with TRBJ2-3; 9 positions match TRBD1. Trimming took 0 bases from V and 9 from J; bases not matched to a gene: 11. The CDR3 length is 16 residues. Germline V gene sequence: CDR1 SGDLS, CDR2 YYNGEE. This chain's CDR3 is CASSVGGTGPSGTQYF. The CDR3 DNA reads as TGTGCCAGCAGCGTAGGAGGGACAGGGCCTTCGGGGACGCAGTATTTT.

The V gene is TRBV28, the J gene TRBJ2-3, with TRBD2 matching over 15 bases. Germline CDR1 reads MDHEN; CDR2 reads SYDVKM. V lost 5 bases and J lost 1; bases outside the gene matches: 10. This CDR3 comprises 19 residues. CDR3: CASSPRGTSGRWGTDTQYF. For the CDR3, the DNA is TGTGCCAGCAGTCCGAGGGGGACTAGCGGGAGGTGGGGCACAGATACGCAGTATTTT.

This chain uses TRBV18 with TRBJ1-6; no clear D gene. V lost 3 bases to trimming and J lost 5 bases, with 14 bases between them. The CDR3 loop spans 16 amino acids. Germline-derived CDR1 and CDR2 are KGHSH and LQKENI. The CDR3 DNA reads TGTGCCAGCTCACCTATCTCGACGGCGGATAATTCACCCCTCCACTTT. This codes for CASSPISTADNSPLHF.

This clone turned up a few times. The rearrangement uses TRBV7-2 and TRBJ2-2; the match to TRBD1 covers 7 bases. Germline V gene lookup returns CDR1 SGHTA and CDR2 FQGNSA. The CDR3 runs to 13 residues. J lost 6 bases, V lost 3 bases, and 1 base had no gene match. The CDR3 reads CASSFQGAGELFF. The CDR3 DNA sequence: TGTGCCAGCAGCTTTCAGGGGGCCGGGGAGCTGTTTTTT.

This CDR3 reads CASSQGPGGDGYTF. CDR3 nucleotide sequence: TGTGCCAGCAGCCAAGGACCGGGCGGGGATGGCTACACCTTC. V is TRBV3-1 (or the pseudogene TRBV3-2) and J is TRBJ1-2, with unresolved D. CDR3 length: 14 residues. CDR1 is LGHDT and CDR2 is YNNKEL in the germline V gene (reference sequence). Trimming removed 1 base at V and 6 bases at J, with 12 bases between.

The V gene is TRBV19, the J gene TRBJ1-2; 8 bases fit TRBD1. Looked up from germline, CDR1 is LNHDA and CDR2 is SQIVND (reference sequence). The V segment lost 5 bases and the J segment 4 bases; nucleotides outside the gene matches: 12. The CDR3 length is 16 residues. CDR3 loop: CASSVGQGQSSYGYTF. Written as DNA, the CDR3 is TGTGCCAGTAGTGTCGGACAGGGTCAGTCTAGCTATGGCTACACCTTC.

The chain is built from TRBV3-1 (or the pseudogene TRBV3-2) and TRBJ2-1; D not certain. The CDR3 is made up of 15 amino acids. The germline V gene has CDR1 LGHDT and CDR2 YNNKEL (reference sequence). V shed 4 bases and J shed 1 base, with 11 bases lying between them. For the CDR3, the DNA is TGTGCCAGCAGCCCTCCTGGGCCGTCCTACAATGAGCAGTTCTTC. Protein product: CASSPPGPSYNEQFF.

This chain links TRBV7-3 with TRBJ1-2; TRBD1 is a possible D gene (5 bases). V gave up 5 bases and J gave up 3 bases, with 16 bases separating them. The CDR3 runs 15 residues. CDR1 is SGHTA, CDR2 FQGTGA, per germline. This CDR3 reads CASSPNGGSDYGYTF. In nucleotides, the CDR3 is TGTGCCAGCAGCCCAAACGGGGGATCGGACTATGGCTACACCTTC.

This clone has only one observation. The chain is built from TRBV7-9 and TRBJ1-1; D perhaps matches TRBD1 (6 bases). The germline V gene encodes CDR1 SEHNR and CDR2 FQNEAQ (reference sequence). Trimming removed 4 bases at V and 5 bases at J, with 14 bases between. There are 14 residues in the CDR3. The CDR3 here is CASSSLGGQTEAFF. The CDR3 DNA reads as TGTGCCAGCAGCTCTCTCGGGGGGCAGACTGAAGCTTTCTTT.

This chain links TRBV27 with TRBJ1-1; D is possibly TRBD1 (5 bases). Germline CDR1 reads MNHEY; CDR2 reads SMNVEV (reference sequence). V was trimmed by 3 bases and J by 1 base, leaving 9 bases between them. The CDR3 is made up of 14 amino acids. In DNA, the CDR3 is TGTGCCAGCAGTTTTTCAGGGCCGAACACTGAAGCTTTCTTT. Translating gives CASSFSGPNTEAFF.

V gene TRBV5-1 combines with J gene TRBJ2-1, with 8 bases that match TRBD1. The V segment lost 0 bases and the J segment 6 bases; nucleotides outside the gene matches: 8. Germline V CDR1 and CDR2: SGHRS, YFSETQ. This CDR3 comprises 16 residues. The CDR3 nucleotides are TGCGCCAGCAGCTTGGCCCCTCTGGACAGGGCCAATGAGCAGTTCTTC. This encodes CASSLAPLDRANEQFF. Filled out from reference TRBV5-1 and TRBJ2-1, the complete variable domain reads KAGVTQTPRYLIKTRGQQVTLSCSPISGHRSVSWYQQTPGQGLQFLFEYFSETQRNKGNFPGRFSGRQFSNSRSEMNVSTLELGDSALYLCASSLAPLDRANEQFFGPGTRLTVL.

The chain combines TRBV15 with TRBJ2-7; tentatively, D is TRBD1 (5 bases). V lost 1 base, J lost 7 bases, and 11 bases lay in between. The CDR3 extends over 13 amino acids. In germline, CDR1 is LNHNV, CDR2 YYDKDF (reference sequence). The CDR3 here is CATSRGISGEQYF. CDR3 in DNA: TGTGCCACCAGCAGAGGCATCTCAGGGGAGCAGTACTTC.

This clone was seen a handful of times. The rearrangement links TRBV6-6 to TRBJ1-3; D ambiguous. The CDR3 sequence is 15 residues long. In germline, CDR1 is MNHNY, CDR2 SVGAGI (reference sequence). V was clipped by 5 bases and J by 2 bases, with 13 bases between them. The CDR3 reads CASSLLQTAGNTIYF. For the CDR3, the DNA is TGTGCCAGCAGTCTACTACAAACGGCTGGAAACACCATATATTTT.

J is TRBJ2-3 and V is TRBV7-9; 10 bases map to TRBD2. Germline V CDR1 and CDR2: SEHNR, FQNEAQ (reference sequence). This CDR3 has 17 amino acids. The V gene end was trimmed by 2 bases and the J gene end by 6 bases; junction bases not matched to a gene: 11. As DNA, the CDR3 is TGTGCCAGCAGCTTACGGCAGCGGCTAGCGGGAGCGGATACGCAGTATTTT. Its protein product is CASSLRQRLAGADTQYF.

This chain joins TRBV19 and TRBJ1-5, with D perhaps TRBD1 (5 bases). The V gene's germline CDR1 is LNHDA and CDR2 SQIVND (reference sequence). This CDR3 is built from 16 residues. V shed 4 bases and J shed 0 bases, with 13 bases lying between them. DNA of the CDR3: TGTGCCAGTAGTACCGGGGGAGGGTATAGCAATCAGCCCCAGCATTTT. This encodes CASSTGGGYSNQPQHF.

This sequence joins TRBV6-1 and TRBJ2-3, with D perhaps TRBD2 (6 bases). The CDR3 is 18 amino acids. Germline V lookup: CDR1 MNHNS, CDR2 SASEGT. Trimming cost V 2 bases and J 2 bases, with 20 bases left between them. CDR3: CASSERSGGARNTDTQYF. The CDR3 DNA reads as TGTGCCAGCAGTGAAAGGTCCGGAGGGGCGCGTAACACAGATACGCAGTATTTT.

The chain links TRBV2 to TRBJ2-3; D remains ambiguous. V shed 3 bases and J shed 7 bases, with 14 bases lying between them. CDR1 is SNHLY, CDR2 FYNNEI, per germline. The CDR3 totals 14 residues. The CDR3 region has the DNA TGTGCCAGCAGTGAGAGGCGGCCCCCCAATACGCAGTATTTT. Translating it yields CASSERRPPNTQYF. Full variable domain (remainder filled in from reference TRBV2 and TRBJ2-3): EPEVTQTPSHQVTQMGQEVILRCVPISNHLYFYWYRQILGQKVEFLVSFYNNEISEKSEIFDDQFSVERPDGSNFTLKIRSTKLEDSAMYFCASSERRPPNTQYFGPGTRLTVL.

This sequence joins TRBV6-1 and TRBJ2-5; tentatively, D is TRBD2 (5 bases). V shed 0 bases and J shed 3 bases, with 11 bases lying between them. This CDR3 is 15 amino acids long. Germline V lookup: CDR1 MNHNS, CDR2 SASEGT. The CDR3 region is CASSEAGWGEETQYF. CDR3 nucleotides: TGTGCCAGCAGTGAAGCGGGGTGGGGAGAAGAGACCCAGTACTTC.

The rearrangement uses TRBV19 and TRBJ2-7, with TRBD2 identical over 8 bases. V gave up 7 bases and J gave up 3 bases; unmatched junction bases: 5. This CDR3 contains 13 residues. CDR1 LNHDA and CDR2 SQIVND come from the germline V gene (reference sequence). CDR3 coding DNA: TGTGCCAGTACCCAAGCGGGAGTCTACGAGCAGTACTTC. This sequence encodes CASTQAGVYEQYF.

This chain uses TRBV11-3 with TRBJ1-1, with 8 bases that match TRBD1. The V segment lost 4 bases and the J segment 3 bases; nucleotides outside the gene matches: 7. Germline-derived CDR1 and CDR2 are SGHNT and YENEEA. CDR3 size: 15 residues. CDR3 nucleotides: TGTGCCAGCAGCTCGGACAGGGTTAGAGACACTGAAGCTTTCTTT. It codes for CASSSDRVRDTEAFF.